These 25 T cell receptor beta chains came from one sample sequenced in a study of early T cells in non-severe SARS-CoV-2 infection. TCRdb itself ran the 5' RACE reads through MiXCR, one entry per CDR3 protein. Of roughly 69,000 distinct CDR3 sequences in the sample, 7.5% to 9% were seen once. Here the sequenced sample was whole blood, taken at baseline. The receptors derive from an adult who was a healthcare worker with PCR-confirmed SARS-CoV-2 infection or an uninfected control (not recorded which).

This clonotype was recorded many times. The DNA for the CDR3 is TGTGCCATTCCCGGAAGTGGTACGAACACCGGGGAGCTGTTTTTT. Its translation is CAIPGSGTNTGELFF. The chain uses TRBV2 and TRBJ2-2, with D unclear. V dropped 10 bases and J dropped 0 bases, with 15 bases sitting between them. The CDR3 consists of 15 residues. Germline V gives CDR1 SNHLY, CDR2 FYNNEI.

At least ten counts were recorded for this clonotype. The chain carries TRBV28 and TRBJ2-3; 8 bases line up with TRBD2. Germline V CDR1 and CDR2: MDHEN, SYDVKM. The CDR3 totals 16 residues. V trimming: 4 bases; J trimming: 3 bases; junction bases outside the gene matches: 9. The CDR3 DNA reads as TGTGCCAGCAGTTCAAGTAGCGGGACCGGTACAGATACGCAGTATTTT. Amino acid sequence: CASSSSSGTGTDTQYF.

This clonotype has a count of ten or more. V usage is TRBV20-1 and J usage is TRBJ1-5, with D uncertain. V dropped 3 bases and J dropped 5 bases, with 11 bases sitting between them. Germline V CDR1 and CDR2: DFQATT, SNEGSKA (reference sequence). The CDR3 totals 13 residues. The DNA for the CDR3 is TGCAGTGCTAGGGACGAAATCGATCAGCCCCAGCATTTT. This translates into CSARDEIDQPQHF.

The chain is built from TRBV4-1 and TRBJ1-4; D is possibly TRBD1 (5 bases). This CDR3 is 16 amino acids long. Germline V gives CDR1 MGHRA, CDR2 YSYEKL. Trimming shortened V by 1 base and J by 3 bases, and 12 bases separated the two germline ends. CDR3: CASSQVRGVANEKLFF. The CDR3 DNA reads as TGCGCCAGCAGCCAAGTCCGGGGGGTTGCTAATGAAAAACTGTTTTTT.

This clonotype was found many times. The rearrangement uses TRBV18 and TRBJ2-1; unclear D gene. CDR1 and CDR2 from the germline V gene are KGHSH and LQKENI. Between the trimmed V and J ends, which lost 6 bases and 10 bases, there was a span of 16 bases. The CDR3 consists of 13 residues. As DNA, the CDR3 is TGTGCCAGCTCCCAATCGGCCCAAACGGAGCAGTTCTTC. This gives the protein CASSQSAQTEQFF.

By proportion, this clonotype is medium-sized. V is TRBV20-1 and J is TRBJ2-7, with 7 nucleotides matching TRBD2. The junction had 10 bases not matched to a gene; V was cut back by 5 bases and J by 6 bases. This CDR3 is built from 13 residues. Germline V lookup: CDR1 DFQATT, CDR2 SNEGSKA (reference sequence). The CDR3 reads CSAQTGLGSEQYF. The CDR3 nucleotides are TGCAGTGCTCAGACTGGACTAGGCAGCGAGCAGTACTTC.

This clonotype showed up just a few times. V gene TRBV20-1 combines with J gene TRBJ2-7; TRBD1 agrees at 9 bases. V shed 2 bases and J 4 bases; nucleotides not matched to a gene: 6. The CDR3 extends over 14 amino acids. Germline CDR1 reads DFQATT; CDR2 reads SNEGSKA (reference sequence). CDR3 loop: CSARTGTGLYEQYF. In DNA, the CDR3 is TGCAGTGCTAGAACCGGGACAGGGCTTTACGAGCAGTACTTC.

This clonotype was seen many times. The chain combines TRBV6-5 with TRBJ2-1; 11 bases agree with TRBD1. Trimming at V came to 5 bases and at J to 6 bases, leaving 3 bases not matched to a gene. CDR3 length: 14 residues. Germline V gene data show CDR1 as MNHEY and CDR2 as SVGAGI. The CDR3: CASSRGQGGNEQFF. In DNA form, the CDR3 reads TGTGCCAGCAGTCGGGGACAGGGGGGCAATGAGCAGTTCTTC.

This clonotype was found a few times. This chain joins TRBV30 and TRBJ2-7; D is uncertain. The CDR3 contains 16 residues. Deletions cut 3 bases from V and 4 bases from J, with 22 bases between. Germline CDR1 is GTSNPN and CDR2 is SVGIG (reference sequence). CDR3 DNA sequence: TGTGCCTGGAGCCAATGGGCTGTAACAGAAATATACGAGCAGTACTTC. Translated, it gives CAWSQWAVTEIYEQYF.

The chain is built from TRBV2 and TRBJ2-1; the D is unclear. The ends were cut back, 5 bases at V and 7 bases at J, with 12 bases in the middle. Germline CDR1 reads SNHLY; CDR2 reads FYNNEI. The CDR3 consists of 13 residues. The CDR3 nucleotides read TGTGCCAGCAGTCTGGAGAAGGTAAATGAGCAGTTCTTC. It translates to CASSLEKVNEQFF. Complete variable domain (other parts from reference TRBV2 and TRBJ2-1): EPEVTQTPSHQVTQMGQEVILRCVPISNHLYFYWYRQILGQKVEFLVSFYNNEISEKSEIFDDQFSVERPDGSNFTLKIRSTKLEDSAMYFCASSLEKVNEQFFGPGTRLTVL.

This clonotype occurred many times. The chain employs TRBV7-9 and TRBJ2-7; 8 bases are shared with TRBD2. The CDR3 is made up of 15 amino acids. CDR1 and CDR2 from the germline V gene are SEHNR and FQNEAQ (reference sequence). J gave up 5 bases and V 5 bases, and 11 bases lay outside the gene matches. The CDR3 reads CASSGDSGSSHEQYF. Here the CDR3 DNA reads TGTGCCAGCAGCGGTGACAGCGGGAGCTCTCACGAGCAGTACTTC.

The chain couples TRBV7-9 to TRBJ2-1; perhaps D is TRBD1 or TRBD2 (6 bases each). Germline V gene sequence: CDR1 SEHNR, CDR2 FQNEAQ (reference sequence). Trimming pared 5 bases from V and 8 bases from J, leaving 13 bases between. The CDR3 is made up of 13 amino acids. CDR3 sequence (DNA): TGTGCCAGCAGCCGAGGGGGGTGGGATGAGCAGTTCTTC. Translating it yields CASSRGGWDEQFF.

The rearrangement uses TRBV12-3 or TRBV12-4 and TRBJ2-1; 8 nucleotides line up with TRBD1. This CDR3 has 15 amino acids. V was clipped by 5 bases and J by 7 bases; unmatched bases: 10. CDR3 loop: CASSRAGQGRNEQFF. The CDR3 coding sequence is TGTGCCAGCAGTCGAGCCGGACAGGGACGGAATGAGCAGTTCTTC.

This chain uses TRBV27 with TRBJ2-5; a possible D gene is TRBD2 (5 bases). Deletions cut 3 bases from V and 7 bases from J, with 9 bases between. Germline V gene lookup returns CDR1 MNHEY and CDR2 SMNVEV (reference sequence). The CDR3 extends over 12 amino acids. In DNA, the CDR3 is TGTGCCAGCAGTTTCACTGGAGGGACCCAGTACTTC. It is translated as CASSFTGGTQYF.

This clonotype was observed at least ten times. This rearrangement joins TRBV27 to TRBJ2-7; 9 nucleotides align to TRBD1. In germline, CDR1 is MNHEY, CDR2 SMNVEV (reference sequence). The length of the CDR3 is 13 residues. V was clipped by 10 bases and J by 4 bases; unmatched bases: 8. The CDR3 region is CATSWTGAYEQYF. The CDR3 DNA reads as TGTGCCACAAGTTGGACAGGGGCTTACGAGCAGTACTTC.

This clonotype was seen ten or more times. The CDR3 is CASSQVGQGGGYTF. In DNA form, the CDR3 reads TGTGCCAGCAGCCAAGTGGGACAAGGTGGAGGCTACACCTTC. The V and J genes are TRBV3-1 and TRBJ1-2, with TRBD1 as a possible D gene (6 bases). V dropped 1 base and J dropped 8 bases, with 14 bases sitting between them. Germline V gene sequence: CDR1 LGHDT, CDR2 YNNKEL (reference sequence). The CDR3 contains 14 residues.

The CDR3 loop reads CASSLGGTGVRETQYF. Here the CDR3 DNA reads TGTGCCAGCAGCTTAGGAGGGACAGGGGTGAGAGAGACCCAGTACTTC. The rearrangement links TRBV7-9 to TRBJ2-5, with 10 nucleotides matching TRBD1. With V trimmed by 1 base and J by 4 bases, 6 bases remained unmatched. The CDR3 is 16 residues long. The germline CDR1 and CDR2 sequences are SEHNR and FQNEAQ (reference sequence).

The genes are TRBV4-2 and TRBJ2-5; D may be TRBD1 (5 bases). Trimming removed 6 bases from V and 1 base from J, with 9 bases in between. The CDR3 loop spans 13 amino acids. Per germline, CDR1 LGHNA and CDR2 YNFKEQ. The CDR3 sequence is CASRRTFQETQYF. CDR3 nucleotide sequence: TGTGCCAGCAGACGGACATTCCAAGAGACCCAGTACTTC.

Only a few counts were recorded for this clonotype. The genes are TRBV7-2 and TRBJ2-7; 10 bases are a match to TRBD1. J gave up 3 bases and V 4 bases, and 6 bases lay outside the gene matches. The CDR3 length is 15 residues. CDR1 and CDR2 from the germline V gene are SGHTA and FQGNSA. CDR3: CASSSTGTGVYEQYF. DNA of the CDR3: TGTGCCAGCAGCTCAACCGGGACAGGGGTCTACGAGCAGTACTTC.

This clonotype was found a few times. The chain couples TRBV20-1 to TRBJ2-5; no definite D call. Per the germline V gene, CDR1 is DFQATT and CDR2 is SNEGSKA (reference sequence). With 6 bases removed from V and 0 bases from J, the gap between germline ends came to 11 bases. CDR3 length: 13 amino acids. CDR3 coding DNA: TGCAGTGCCCTGAGGAATCACCAAGAGACCCAGTACTTC. Residues: CSALRNHQETQYF.

This clonotype was observed at least ten times. This sequence joins TRBV7-9 and TRBJ2-5; possibly TRBD1 for D (6 bases). Trimming cost V 5 bases and J 2 bases, with 15 bases left between them. The germline CDR1 and CDR2 sequences are SEHNR and FQNEAQ (reference sequence). The CDR3 has 15 residues. Here the CDR3 DNA reads TGTGCCAGCAGCCGAGAAACAGGGATACAAGAGACCCAGTACTTC. Amino acid sequence: CASSRETGIQETQYF.

This clonotype was recorded at least ten times. The chain employs TRBV7-3 and TRBJ2-1; 7 nucleotides align to TRBD2. This CDR3 has 12 residues. V lost 5 bases and J lost 12; bases outside the gene matches: 7. Germline values: CDR1 SGHTA, CDR2 FQGTGA. In nucleotides, the CDR3 is TGTGCCAGCAGCCGAAGGGAGGGGAGGCAGTTCTTC. Translated, it gives CASSRREGRQFF.

This clonotype has a handful of counts. This chain uses TRBV5-1 with TRBJ2-2; D remains unclear. Germline CDR1 and CDR2: SGHRS and YFSETQ. Trimming left V 4 bases short and J 4 bases short, with 17 bases between. The CDR3 contains 16 residues. CDR3 bases: TGCGCCAGCAGCACCGACACCAACCCAGGCACCGGGGAGCTGTTTTTT. Its protein product is CASSTDTNPGTGELFF.

This clonotype has a handful of counts. The gene calls are TRBV4-1 and TRBJ1-2; no clear D. Germline CDR1 and CDR2: MGHRA and YSYEKL. The length of the CDR3 is 13 residues. Deletions cut 0 bases from V and 14 bases from J, with 16 bases between. CDR3 protein: CASSQDPQKVGTF. The CDR3 nucleotides read TGCGCCAGCAGCCAAGACCCCCAAAAAGTAGGGACCTTC.

This chain uses TRBV7-6 with TRBJ2-7; 10 bases agree with TRBD2. Germline V gives CDR1 SGHVS, CDR2 FNYEAQ. CDR3 length equals 17 residues. V gave up 1 base and J gave up 2 bases; unmatched junction bases: 8. The CDR3 here is CASSLGGTSDWTYEQYF. The DNA for the CDR3 is TGTGCCAGCAGCTTAGGAGGGACTAGCGATTGGACCTACGAGCAGTACTTC.